The rows below give T cell receptor beta chains drawn from one sample of a study of blood T cells in healthy people across ages. One entry per CDR3 protein results from TCRdb running MiXCR on the 5' RACE reads. The table lists 550,000 to 700,000 distinct CDR3 sequences, 27% of them singletons. Sequencing was done on a sample of blood. Receptors originate from a woman in her 70s in good health. Both conserved end residues are part of each CDR3. Each record gives: V gene, D gene, J gene, clone size, CDR3 protein. A D gene is named only where the DNA matches it firmly. Size tells how often a clone was seen (once, few, many) or the class of an expanded clone, and some rows leave it out.

TRBV5-1,.,TRBJ2-7,.,CASSTEYHEQYF
TRBV20-1,.,TRBJ1-1,few,CSARDFRNTEAFF
TRBV7-2,TRBD2,TRBJ2-3,.,CASSLVAGKISTDTQYF
TRBV4-3,.,TRBJ2-1,few,CASSQGMTVDEQFF
TRBV30,TRBD2,TRBJ2-5,few,CAWSVGGLAQETQYF
TRBV5-1,TRBD2,.,.,CASSLPTSGGTDEQFF
TRBV7-9,.,TRBJ2-7,.,CASSSGGNRYEQYF
TRBV10-3,.,TRBJ1-1,many,CAISVAQGTQNTEAFF
TRBV5-1,TRBD1,TRBJ1-3,once,CASSMGTGAGNTIYF
TRBV7-2,.,TRBJ2-4,few,CASRNRENIQYF
TRBV12-3/TRBV12-4,.,TRBJ1-6,.,CASRGRDYNSPLHF
TRBV6-5,TRBD2,TRBJ2-1,.,CASSHTSGVNNEQFF
TRBV5-1,.,TRBJ1-1,few,CASSLAVRNTEAFF
TRBV29-1,.,TRBJ1-2,few,CSVSTGTNYGYTF
TRBV7-2,TRBD2,TRBJ2-5,many,CASSSGLAGGGETQYF
TRBV4-2,.,.,few,CASSQGGTWSYEQYF
TRBV5-1,.,TRBJ2-5,.,CASRAGYQETQYF